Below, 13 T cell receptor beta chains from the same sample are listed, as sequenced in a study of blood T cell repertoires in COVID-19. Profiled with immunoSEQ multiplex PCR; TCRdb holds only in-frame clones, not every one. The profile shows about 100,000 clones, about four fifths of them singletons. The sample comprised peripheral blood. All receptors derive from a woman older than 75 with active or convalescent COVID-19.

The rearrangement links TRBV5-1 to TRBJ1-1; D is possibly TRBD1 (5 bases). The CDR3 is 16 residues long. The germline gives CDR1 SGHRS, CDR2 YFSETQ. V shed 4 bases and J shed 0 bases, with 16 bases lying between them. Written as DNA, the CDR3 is TGCGCCAGCAGCCCTACCGGGGGGACCATGAACACTGAAGCTTTCTTT. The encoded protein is CASSPTGGTMNTEAFF. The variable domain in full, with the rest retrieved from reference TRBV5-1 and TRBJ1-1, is KAGVTQTPRYLIKTRGQQVTLSCSPISGHRSVSWYQQTPGQGLQFLFEYFSETQRNKGNFPGRFSGRQFSNSRSEMNVSTLELGDSALYLCASSPTGGTMNTEAFFGQGTRLTVV.

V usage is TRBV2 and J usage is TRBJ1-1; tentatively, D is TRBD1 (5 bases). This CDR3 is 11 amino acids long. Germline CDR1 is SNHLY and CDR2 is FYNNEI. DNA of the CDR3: TGTGCTGGGGCGGCGAACACTGAAGCTTTCTTT. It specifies CAGAANTEAFF. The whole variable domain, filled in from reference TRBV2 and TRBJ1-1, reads EPEVTQTPSHQVTQMGQEVILRCVPISNHLYFYWYRQILGQKVEFLVSFYNNEISEKSEIFDDQFSVERPDGSNFTLKIRSTKLEDSAMYFCAGAANTEAFFGQGTRLTVV.

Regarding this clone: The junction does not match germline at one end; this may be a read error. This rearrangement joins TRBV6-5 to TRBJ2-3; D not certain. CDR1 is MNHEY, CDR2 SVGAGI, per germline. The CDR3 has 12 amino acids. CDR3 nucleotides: TGTGCCAGCAGTGACTCTCGGAGAACGCAGTATTTT. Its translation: CASSDSRRTQYF.

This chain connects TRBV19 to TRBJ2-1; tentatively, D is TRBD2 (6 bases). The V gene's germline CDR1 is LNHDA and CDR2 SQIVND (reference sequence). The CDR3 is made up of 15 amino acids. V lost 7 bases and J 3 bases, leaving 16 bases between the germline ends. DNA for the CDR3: TGTGCCAGTACCCGGGGTGGGGGGAGCTACAATGAGCAGTTCTTC. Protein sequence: CASTRGGGSYNEQFF. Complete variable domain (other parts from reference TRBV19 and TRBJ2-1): DGGITQSPKYLFRKEGQNVTLSCEQNLNHDAMYWYRQDPGQGLRLIYYSQIVNDFQKGDIAEGYSVSREKKESFPLTVTSAQKNPTAFYLCASTRGGGSYNEQFFGPGTRLTVL.

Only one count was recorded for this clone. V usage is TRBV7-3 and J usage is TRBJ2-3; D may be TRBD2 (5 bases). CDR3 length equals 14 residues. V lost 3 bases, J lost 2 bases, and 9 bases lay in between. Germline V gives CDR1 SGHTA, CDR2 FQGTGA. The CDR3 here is CASSFTGSTDTQYF. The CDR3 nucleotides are TGTGCCAGCAGCTTTACGGGGTCCACAGATACGCAGTATTTT.

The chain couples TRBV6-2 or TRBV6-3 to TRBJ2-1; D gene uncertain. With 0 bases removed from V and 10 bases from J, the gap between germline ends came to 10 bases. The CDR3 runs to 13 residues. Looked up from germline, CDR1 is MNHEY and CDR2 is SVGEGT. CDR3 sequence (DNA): TGTGCCAGCAGTTACTCGACTCCGAGGGAGCAGTTCTTC. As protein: CASSYSTPREQFF.

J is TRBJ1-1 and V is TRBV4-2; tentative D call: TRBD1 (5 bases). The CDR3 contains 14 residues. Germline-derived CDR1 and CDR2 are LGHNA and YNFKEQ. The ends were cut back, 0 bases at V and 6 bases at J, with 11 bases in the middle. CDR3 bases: TGTGCCAGCAGCCAAGATTGGGGGAGGGCTGAAGCTTTCTTT. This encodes CASSQDWGRAEAFF.

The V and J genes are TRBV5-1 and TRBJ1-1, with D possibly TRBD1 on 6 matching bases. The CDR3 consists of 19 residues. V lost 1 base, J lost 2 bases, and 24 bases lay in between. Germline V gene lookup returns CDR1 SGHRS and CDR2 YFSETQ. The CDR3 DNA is TGCGCCAGCAGCTTGTTTCAGGGGCGAGATATAATCAGCAACACTGAAGCTTTCTTT. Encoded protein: CASSLFQGRDIISNTEAFF.

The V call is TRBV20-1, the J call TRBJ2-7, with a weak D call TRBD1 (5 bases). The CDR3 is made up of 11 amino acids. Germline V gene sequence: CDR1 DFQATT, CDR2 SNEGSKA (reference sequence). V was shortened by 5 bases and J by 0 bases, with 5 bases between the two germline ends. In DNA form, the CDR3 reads TGCAGTGCTGACAGCTCCTACGAGCAGTACTTC. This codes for CSADSSYEQYF.

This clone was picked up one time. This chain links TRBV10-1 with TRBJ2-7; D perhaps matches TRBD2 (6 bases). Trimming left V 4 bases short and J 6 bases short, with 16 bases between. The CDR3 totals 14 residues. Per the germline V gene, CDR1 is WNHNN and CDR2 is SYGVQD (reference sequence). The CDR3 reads CASSVGRLGGEQYF. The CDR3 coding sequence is TGCGCCAGCAGTGTGGGTCGGTTGGGGGGCGAGCAGTACTTC.

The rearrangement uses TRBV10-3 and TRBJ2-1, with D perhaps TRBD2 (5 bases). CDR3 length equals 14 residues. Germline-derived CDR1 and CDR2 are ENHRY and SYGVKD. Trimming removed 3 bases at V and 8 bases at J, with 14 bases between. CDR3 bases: TGTGCCATCAGTGAACGCGGAGGTGGGGATGAGCAGTTCTTC. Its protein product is CAISERGGGDEQFF.

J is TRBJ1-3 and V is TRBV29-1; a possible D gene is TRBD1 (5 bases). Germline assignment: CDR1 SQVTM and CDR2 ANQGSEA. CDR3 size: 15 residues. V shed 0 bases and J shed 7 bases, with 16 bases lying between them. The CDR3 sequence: CSVEEEQGLGNTIYF. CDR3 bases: TGCAGCGTTGAAGAAGAGCAGGGCCTGGGGAACACCATATATTTT.

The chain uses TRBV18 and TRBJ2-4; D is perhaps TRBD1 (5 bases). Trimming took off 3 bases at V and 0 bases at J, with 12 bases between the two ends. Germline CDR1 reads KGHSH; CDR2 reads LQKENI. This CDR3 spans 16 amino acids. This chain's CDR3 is CASSPTPDRAKNIQYF. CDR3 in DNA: TGTGCCAGCTCACCCACACCCGACAGAGCCAAAAACATTCAGTACTTC.